This T cell receptor (beta chain) was found in a study of blood T cell repertoires in COVID-19. Whole-study context: The United States, Italy and Spain supplied acute and convalescent COVID-19 samples. PBMCs, B-cell-depleted T cells, or T cells provided the cDNA or gDNA that made up the material.

The authors' processing: Reference gene primer amplification gave estimated nucleated cell counts. Repertoires were generated with immunoSEQ multiplex PCR, while TCRdb's copy carries only in-frame clones and drops some. Clone size and V and J calls were adopted from that table, with D and trimming inferred from the DNA. The sample holds around 160,000 clones; approximately 80% are singletons and the top ten take about 40%. CDR3 size: 15 residues. The germline V gene has CDR1 MDHEN and CDR2 SYDVKM. The V end was cut by 6 bases, the J end by 1 base, with 16 bases between. This clone was seen a handful of times.

This clonotype was obtained from a human donor in a cohort sampled during active COVID-19. V usage is TRBV28 and J usage is TRBJ2-7; the D is unclear. Sequenced sample: peripheral blood. For the CDR3, the DNA is TGTGCCAGCAGCCCTTTGGCCTTCCAGTCCTACGAGCAGTACTTC. Its translation: CASSPLAFQSYEQYF.